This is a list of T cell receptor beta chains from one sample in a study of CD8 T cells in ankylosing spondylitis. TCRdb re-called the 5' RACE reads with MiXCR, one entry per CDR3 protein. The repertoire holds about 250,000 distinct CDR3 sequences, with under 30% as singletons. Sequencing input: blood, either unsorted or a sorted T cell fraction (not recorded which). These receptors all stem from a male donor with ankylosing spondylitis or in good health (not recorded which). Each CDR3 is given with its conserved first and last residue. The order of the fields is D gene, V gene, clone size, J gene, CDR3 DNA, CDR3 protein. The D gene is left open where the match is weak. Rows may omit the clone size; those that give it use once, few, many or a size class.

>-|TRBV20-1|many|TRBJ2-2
TGCAGTGCTAGGACGGGACAGAACACCGGGGAGCTGTTTTTT
CSARTGQNTGELFF
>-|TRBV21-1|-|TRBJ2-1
TGTGCCAGCAGCAAAGGCGGGGGCAGGGGCGCGTACAATGAGCAGTTCTTC
CASSKGGGRGAYNEQFF
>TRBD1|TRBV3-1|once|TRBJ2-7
TGTGCCAGCAGCCGTTCTTGGACAGGGGGCTACGAGCAGTACTTC
CASSRSWTGGYEQYF
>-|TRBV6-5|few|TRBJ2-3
TGTGCCAGCAGTTCTGCGGGGATCAGCACAGATACGCAGTATTTT
CASSSAGISTDTQYF
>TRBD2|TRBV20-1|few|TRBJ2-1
TGCAGTGCTAGTAGAACTAGCGGGGGGGCGAGCAATGAGCAGTTCTTC
CSASRTSGGASNEQFF
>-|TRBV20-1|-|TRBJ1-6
TGCAGTGCTAGAGATCCCGGGCTAGGGCTTAATTCACCCCTCCACTTT
CSARDPGLGLNSPLHF
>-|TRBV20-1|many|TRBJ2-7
TGCAGTGCTAGAAAGACAGAGACATACTACGAGCAGTACTTC
CSARKTETYYEQYF
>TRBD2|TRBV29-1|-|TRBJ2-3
TGCAGCGTTCGACCGGGACTAGCTCGCACAGATACGCAGTATTTT
CSVRPGLARTDTQYF
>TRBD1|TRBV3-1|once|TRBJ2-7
TGTGCCAGCAGCCAGTGGACAGGGGAGACCGAGCAGTACTTC
CASSQWTGETEQYF
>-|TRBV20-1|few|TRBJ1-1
TGCAGTGCTAGGGCTGTTGGACGGCTCAACACTGAAGCTTTCTTT
CSARAVGRLNTEAFF
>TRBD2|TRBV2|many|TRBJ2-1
TGTGCCAGCCGCCAACTAGCGGCGCCCGGGGGGAATGAGCAGTTCTTC
CASRQLAAPGGNEQFF
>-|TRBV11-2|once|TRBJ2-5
TGTGCCAGCAGCTTAGTCCCTTCCCAAGAGACCCAGTACTTC
CASSLVPSQETQYF
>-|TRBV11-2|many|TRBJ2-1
TGTGCCAGCAGCTTAGCGCTAGACAATGAGCAGTTCTTC
CASSLALDNEQFF
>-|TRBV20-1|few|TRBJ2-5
TGCAGTGCAACGACAGGCCTGTTGGGAGAGACCCAGTACTTC
CSATTGLLGETQYF
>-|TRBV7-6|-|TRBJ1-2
TGTGCCAGCAGCTTAGCGCAGGGAGGCTATGGCTACACCTTC
CASSLAQGGYGYTF
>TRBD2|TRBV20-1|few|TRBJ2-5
TGCAGTGCCCCGCGGAGAGCGGGGGGAGGGGAGACCCAGTACTTC
CSAPRRAGGGETQYF
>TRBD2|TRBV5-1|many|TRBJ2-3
TGCGCCAGCAGCTTGTCCCCGGGAGGGGGGCTCACAGATACGCAGTATTTT
CASSLSPGGGLTDTQYF
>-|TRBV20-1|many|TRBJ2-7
TGCAGTGCTGATAGTAGGGGGGCGGCTTACGAGCAGTACTTC
CSADSRGAAYEQYF
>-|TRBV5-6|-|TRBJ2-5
TGTGCCAGCAGCTATAATATGGAGACCCAGTACTTC
CASSYNMETQYF
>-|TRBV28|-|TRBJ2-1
TGTGCCAGCAGTTTGCAGGGCCATGAGCAGTTCTTC
CASSLQGHEQFF
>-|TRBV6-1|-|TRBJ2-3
TGTGCCAGCAGTGAAAGGACACGAAGCACAGATACGCAGTATTTT
CASSERTRSTDTQYF
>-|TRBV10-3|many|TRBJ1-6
TGTGCCATCAAATCCGGGTCCAACCTTTCTAATTCACCCCTCCACTTT
CAIKSGSNLSNSPLHF
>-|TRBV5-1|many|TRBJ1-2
TGCGCCAGCAGCGGCAGTCCGGCGGCCTATGGCTACACCTTC
CASSGSPAAYGYTF